The sequence of this TCR beta chain was determined in a study of blood T cell repertoires in COVID-19. Study-level information: COVID-19 samples, acute and convalescent, were from the United States, Italy and Spain. Sources were T cells, B-cell-depleted T cells, or PBMCs; the material itself was cDNA or gDNA.

Original analysis: Estimates of nucleated cell counts were drawn from the amplification of reference gene primers. Generated by immunoSEQ multiplex PCR, the TCRdb table keeps only in-frame clones and is missing some. V and J calls and clone size are those listed in that table; D and trimming were worked out from the DNA. The sample yields about 120,000 clones, 82% seen once. The CDR3 has 14 amino acids. After removal of 5 bases from V and 10 bases from J, the junction contained 7 bases not matched to a gene. Germline loops: CDR1 SGHTA, CDR2 FQGNSA. The TCR was taken from a woman aged 70 to 79 with acute or convalescent COVID-19. The chain links TRBV7-2 to TRBJ1-6; 8 positions agree with TRBD1. Source material: peripheral blood. This CDR3 is CASSPRQGWSPLHF. CDR3 bases: TGTGCCAGCAGCCCCAGACAGGGGTGGTCACCCCTCCACTTT.